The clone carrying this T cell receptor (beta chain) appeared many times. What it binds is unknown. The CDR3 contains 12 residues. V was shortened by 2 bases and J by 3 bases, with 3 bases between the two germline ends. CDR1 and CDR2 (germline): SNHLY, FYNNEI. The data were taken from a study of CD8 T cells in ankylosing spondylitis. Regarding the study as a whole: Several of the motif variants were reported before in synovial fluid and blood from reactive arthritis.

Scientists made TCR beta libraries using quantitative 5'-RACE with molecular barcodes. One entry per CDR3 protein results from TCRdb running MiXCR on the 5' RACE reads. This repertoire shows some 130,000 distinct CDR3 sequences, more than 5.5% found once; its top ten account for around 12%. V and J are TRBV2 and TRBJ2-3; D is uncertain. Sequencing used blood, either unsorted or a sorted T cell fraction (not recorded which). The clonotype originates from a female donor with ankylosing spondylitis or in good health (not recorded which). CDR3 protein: CASSEWTDTQYF. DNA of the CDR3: TGTGCCAGCAGTGAATGGACAGATACGCAGTATTTT. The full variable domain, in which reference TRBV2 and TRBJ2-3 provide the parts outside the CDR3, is EPEVTQTPSHQVTQMGQEVILRCVPISNHLYFYWYRQILGQKVEFLVSFYNNEISEKSEIFDDQFSVERPDGSNFTLKIRSTKLEDSAMYFCASSEWTDTQYFGPGTRLTVL.